The 8 T cell receptor beta chains reported below all come from one sample, sequenced in a study of vaccination and CD4 T cells after COVID-19. From the PCR reads, TCRdb called clonotypes with MiXCR, one entry per CDR3 protein. The data show some 27,000 distinct CDR3 sequences, under 65% seen once. As for time point: late sampling 161 to 241 days after vaccination in a few convalescent patients. The material was CD4+ T cells from blood, obtained about 7 months after SARS-CoV-2 vaccination. The source of these receptors is a human donor who had recovered from COVID-19.

This chain uses TRBV4-1 with TRBJ2-7; a weak D match, TRBD1 (5 bases). CDR1 is MGHRA, CDR2 YSYEKL, per germline. V lost 5 bases and J lost 2, with 16 bases in between. The CDR3 runs to 15 residues. The CDR3 DNA follows: TGCGCCAGCAGCTCTCATCCGGACAAGACCTACGAGCAGTACTTC. Its protein product is CASSSHPDKTYEQYF.

The chain joins TRBV27 to TRBJ2-7; 12 positions agree with TRBD2. The CDR3 extends over 13 amino acids. CDR1 is MNHEY, CDR2 SMNVEV, per germline (reference sequence). Unmatched junction bases numbered 1, after V lost 2 bases and J lost 8 bases. CDR3 region: CASSLGLAGQQYF. In nucleotides, the CDR3 is TGTGCCAGCAGTTTAGGACTAGCGGGACAGCAGTACTTC.

The chain uses TRBV19 and TRBJ2-7; D may be TRBD1 (5 bases). The germline V gene has CDR1 LNHDA and CDR2 SQIVND (reference sequence). V shed 5 bases and J shed 1 base, with 9 bases lying between them. The CDR3 totals 13 residues. As DNA, the CDR3 is TGTGCCAGTAGTTGGGGCAATTCCTACGAGCAGTACTTC. It yields the protein CASSWGNSYEQYF. Using reference TRBV19 and TRBJ2-7 for the parts outside the CDR3, the full variable domain is DGGITQSPKYLFRKEGQNVTLSCEQNLNHDAMYWYRQDPGQGLRLIYYSQIVNDFQKGDIAEGYSVSREKKESFPLTVTSAQKNPTAFYLCASSWGNSYEQYFGPGTRLTVT.

This chain joins TRBV20-1 and TRBJ2-5; 13 bases line up with TRBD2. The CDR3 has 17 residues. Trimming at V came to 4 bases and at J to 1 base, leaving 9 bases not matched to a gene. The germline gives CDR1 DFQATT, CDR2 SNEGSKA (reference sequence). The CDR3 region is CSANRGLAGASQETQYF. The CDR3 coding sequence is TGCAGTGCTAATCGAGGACTAGCGGGAGCTTCCCAAGAGACCCAGTACTTC.

This clonotype was counted between two and nine times. The chain employs TRBV7-2 and TRBJ2-3; 8 bases are a match to TRBD2. Germline trimming cut 5 bases from V and 3 bases from J; bases unmatched to any gene: 7. CDR1 and CDR2 (germline): SGHTA, FQGNSA. The CDR3 contains 15 residues. CDR3 nucleotide sequence: TGTGCCAGCAGCACAGCTAGCGGGCGGACAGATACGCAGTATTTT. It yields the protein CASSTASGRTDTQYF.

This clonotype was counted only a few times. The chain joins TRBV5-1 to TRBJ1-5; 7 nucleotides align to TRBD1. After removal of 4 bases from V and 2 bases from J, the junction contained 3 bases not matched to a gene. The CDR3 contains 14 residues. Germline V CDR1 and CDR2: SGHRS, YFSETQ. The CDR3 region is CASSEGTGNQPQHF. CDR3 nucleotide sequence: TGCGCCAGCAGCGAGGGGACAGGCAATCAGCCCCAGCATTTT.

This rearrangement joins TRBV20-1 to TRBJ1-1; D perhaps matches TRBD1 (5 bases). V shed 6 bases and J shed 0 bases, with 14 bases lying between them. The germline V gene has CDR1 DFQATT and CDR2 SNEGSKA (reference sequence). The CDR3 has 14 residues. CDR3 coding DNA: TGCAGTGCAAGACAGCTACGGATGAACACTGAAGCTTTCTTT. Translating it yields CSARQLRMNTEAFF.

The V and J genes are TRBV15 and TRBJ1-1; 9 positions agree with TRBD1. The CDR3 sequence is 16 residues long. J lost 5 bases, V lost 3 bases, and 10 bases had no gene match. From germline, CDR1 is LNHNV and CDR2 YYDKDF (reference sequence). CDR3 residues: CATSRTGTGKYTEAFF. DNA of the CDR3: TGTGCCACCAGCAGGACCGGGACAGGGAAATATACTGAAGCTTTCTTT.